This entry lists 3 T cell receptor beta chains sequenced from one sample in a study of identical twins. TCRdb re-analysed the 5' RACE reads in MiXCR, keeping a single row per CDR3 protein. The sample contains about 890,000 distinct CDR3 sequences, around an eighth of which appear only once. The same specimen was also included in a second study, on yellow fever vaccine responses in identical twins.

The sample consisted of PBMCs. The source is a woman between 18 and 29 years old in good health.

This chain links TRBV6-4 with TRBJ2-1; no definite D call. Germline values: CDR1 MRHNA, CDR2 SNTAGT. Trimming cost V 0 bases and J 8 bases, with 11 bases left between them. CDR3 size: 14 residues. CDR3 sequence: CASSDSGLGHEQFF. Written as DNA, the CDR3 is TGTGCCAGCAGTGACTCGGGATTAGGCCATGAGCAGTTCTTC.

In its sample, this clonotype was seen many times. V usage is TRBV5-6 and J usage is TRBJ2-1, with D maybe TRBD1 (6 bases). The germline V gene encodes CDR1 SGHDT and CDR2 YYEEEE. This CDR3 contains 13 residues. Trimming took 4 bases from V and 15 from J, leaving 20 bases between them. CDR3 in amino acids: CASSPQGARSPFF. The CDR3 DNA sequence: TGTGCCAGCAGCCCACAGGGAGCTCGTAGTCCGTTCTTC. Drawing the rest from reference TRBV5-6 and TRBJ2-1, the complete variable domain is DAGVTQSPTHLIKTRGQQVTLRCSPKSGHDTVSWYQQALGQGPQFIFQYYEEEERQRGNFPDRFSGHQFPNYSSELNVNALLLGDSALYLCASSPQGARSPFFGPGTRLTVL.

This clonotype was seen more than once but under ten times. The chain couples TRBV2 to TRBJ2-1; D may correspond to TRBD1 or TRBD2 (5 bases each). Per the germline V gene, CDR1 is SNHLY and CDR2 is FYNNEI. This CDR3 is built from 14 residues. The germline V and J ends were trimmed by 5 bases and 12 bases, with 20 bases remaining between them. CDR3 nucleotides: TGTGCCAGCAGTATTCGGGCTACGGGTGGGGGGCAGTTCTTC. Translated, it gives CASSIRATGGGQFF.